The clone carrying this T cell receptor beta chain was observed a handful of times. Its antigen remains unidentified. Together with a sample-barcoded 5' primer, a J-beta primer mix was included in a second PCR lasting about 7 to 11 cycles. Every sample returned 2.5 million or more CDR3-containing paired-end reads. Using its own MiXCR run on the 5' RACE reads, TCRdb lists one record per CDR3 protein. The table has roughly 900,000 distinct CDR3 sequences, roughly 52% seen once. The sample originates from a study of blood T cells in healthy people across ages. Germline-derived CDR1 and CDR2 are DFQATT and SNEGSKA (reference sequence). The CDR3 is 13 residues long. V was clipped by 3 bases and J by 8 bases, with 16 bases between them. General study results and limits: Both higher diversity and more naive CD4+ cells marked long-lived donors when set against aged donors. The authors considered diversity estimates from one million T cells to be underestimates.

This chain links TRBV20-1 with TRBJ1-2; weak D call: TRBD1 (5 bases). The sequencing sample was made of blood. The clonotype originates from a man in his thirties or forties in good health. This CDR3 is CSARGRKSYGYTF. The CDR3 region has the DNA TGCAGTGCTAGGGGACGGAAATCTTACGGCTACACCTTC.